This entry concerns a single TCR beta chain. Germline V gene sequence: CDR1 SGHDT, CDR2 YYEEEE. The CDR3 runs 15 residues. Deletions cut 5 bases from V and 5 bases from J, with 19 bases between. Original processing methods: Nucleated cell counts were estimated from reference gene primer amplification. The repertoire was sequenced with immunoSEQ multiplex PCR; TCRdb's copy has only in-frame clones and lacks some. V and J calls and clone size come straight from that table; D and trimming were deduced from the DNA. The profile shows about 200,000 clones, roughly 91% of them singletons. This entry is derived from a study of blood T cell repertoires in COVID-19. Study-wide context: PBMCs, B-cell-depleted T cells, or T cells provided the cDNA or gDNA that made up the material.

Individuals aged roughly 18 to 95 years were recruited from around 22 US areas. Participant reports of clinical history set cohort assignment. Sequenced material: PBMCs or T cells enriched from blood (not recorded which). The clonotype originates from a woman aged 30 to 39 with acute COVID-19. The chain uses TRBV5-6 and TRBJ2-5, with TRBD1 as a possible D gene (6 bases). The DNA for the CDR3 is TGTGCCAGCAGTTCCCGGGTAGGGGGTGGGGAGACCCAGTACTTC. It specifies CASSSRVGGGETQYF.